A single sample gave rise to the 21 T cell receptor beta chains below, sequenced in a study of T cells in Graves' hyperthyroidism and ophthalmopathy. Regions amplified from RNA transcripts were the TCR beta CDR3 regions. With the HTBI primer set, the TCR CDR3 went through a first round of RT-PCR. TCRdb reanalysed the multiplex PCR reads using MiXCR and keeps one entry per CDR3 protein. This sample has 94,000 or so distinct CDR3 sequences, with 51% found just once. The sequenced sample consisted of blood. The source is a woman in her 40s with Graves' hyperthyroidism.

The chain is built from TRBV6-2 or TRBV6-3 and TRBJ1-4; D ambiguous. Trimming left V 0 bases short and J 3 bases short, with 8 bases between. Germline loops: CDR1 MNHEY, CDR2 SVGEGT. The CDR3 length is 15 residues. The CDR3, as DNA: TGTGCCAGCAGTTACTCGGAGACCTCTAATGAAAAACTGTTTTTT. Its protein product is CASSYSETSNEKLFF.

This clonotype has more than one count but fewer than ten. The chain combines TRBV12-5 with TRBJ1-1; 8 bases are shared with TRBD1. J gave up 5 bases and V 7 bases, and 9 bases lay outside the gene matches. Germline CDR1 is LGHNT and CDR2 is FRNRAP. This CDR3 comprises 14 residues. CDR3 protein: CASAPTGVRTEAFF. The CDR3, as DNA: TGTGCTAGTGCCCCGACAGGGGTAAGGACTGAAGCTTTCTTT.

The chain links TRBV7-2 to TRBJ1-5; perhaps TRBD1 as D (6 bases). From germline, CDR1 is SGHTA and CDR2 FQGNSA. The CDR3 spans 13 residues. The V end lost 11 bases, the J end lost 5 bases, and 16 bases lay between the germline ends. The DNA for the CDR3 is TGTGCCTACCGGGACATTGGGGATCAGCCCCAGCATTTT. Its protein product is CAYRDIGDQPQHF. The complete variable domain, with remaining parts taken from reference TRBV7-2 and TRBJ1-5, reads GAGVSQSPSNKVTEKGKDVELRCDPISGHTALYWYRQSLGQGLEFLIYFQGNSAPDKSGLPSDRFSAERTGGSVSTLTIQRTQQEDSAVYLCAYRDIGDQPQHFGDGTRLSIL.

Of note for this clonotype: A much larger clone is a single base away; this may be a read error. The genes are TRBV7-9 and TRBJ1-4; D unclear. This CDR3 comprises 13 residues. Germline CDR1 is SEHNR and CDR2 is FQNEAQ (reference sequence). As DNA, the CDR3 is TGTGCCAGCAGCGGAGGTCGGGGTGAAGAACTGTTTTTT. It encodes CASSGGRGEELFF.

This clonotype was seen more than once but under ten times. This chain joins TRBV29-1 and TRBJ1-2, with 7 bases identical to TRBD1. Germline V gene sequence: CDR1 SQVTM, CDR2 ANQGSEA. This CDR3 has 11 residues. The trim removed 8 bases at V and 6 bases at J, leaving 6 bases unmatched. CDR3 region: CSLGTGDGYTF. In nucleotides, the CDR3 is TGCAGCCTCGGTACAGGGGATGGCTACACCTTC.

With regard to this clonotype: Germline and junction disagree at one end, which may indicate a read error. V usage is TRBV2 and J usage is TRBJ1-4; 7 bases line up with TRBD1. Germline V gene sequence: CDR1 SNHLY, CDR2 FYNNEI. The CDR3 runs 14 residues. CDR3 amino acids: CVSSTGTADEKLFF. DNA of the CDR3: TGTGTCAGCAGCACCGGGACAGCGGACGAAAAACTGTTTTTT.

The chain carries TRBV7-2 and TRBJ2-5; 8 nucleotides align to TRBD2. Trimming at V came to 5 bases and at J to 7 bases, leaving 6 bases not matched to a gene. CDR3 length: 13 amino acids. CDR1 is SGHTA and CDR2 is FQGNSA in the germline V gene. CDR3 in amino acids: CASSILAARTQYF. The CDR3 bases are TGTGCCAGCAGCATACTAGCGGCAAGGACCCAGTACTTC.

The V and J genes are TRBV20-1 and TRBJ2-7, with 10 bases fitting TRBD2. V gave up 6 bases and J gave up 2 bases; unmatched junction bases: 4. CDR3 length: 13 amino acids. Germline-derived CDR1 and CDR2 are DFQATT and SNEGSKA (reference sequence). CDR3 in DNA: TGCAGTGCCACTAGCGGGAAGCCCTACGAGCAGTACTTC. Encoded protein: CSATSGKPYEQYF.

The table lists this clonotype with many counts. This chain joins TRBV7-2 and TRBJ2-5; the match to TRBD2 covers 8 bases. Germline V gene lookup returns CDR1 SGHTA and CDR2 FQGNSA. With 5 bases clipped from V and 1 base from J, the junction kept 3 bases outside the gene matches. The CDR3 consists of 14 residues. The CDR3 region has the DNA TGTGCCAGCAGCCCGGGAGGGCCCCAAGAGACCCAGTACTTC. It specifies CASSPGGPQETQYF.

The sample holds a few counts of this clonotype. The chain has TRBV7-9 and TRBJ1-1, with D tentatively TRBD1 (5 bases). The germline V gene encodes CDR1 SEHNR and CDR2 FQNEAQ (reference sequence). The CDR3 runs to 15 residues. Trimming removed 5 bases from V and 5 bases from J, with 18 bases in between. The CDR3 bases are TGTGCCAGCAGCCTCACGGGTGGGGGTCGGACTGAAGCTTTCTTT. Its protein product is CASSLTGGGRTEAFF.

This chain links TRBV29-1 with TRBJ1-1; 9 bases line up with TRBD1. The CDR3 is 14 residues long. In germline, CDR1 is SQVTM, CDR2 ANQGSEA. After removal of 2 bases from V and 2 bases from J, the junction contained 3 bases not matched to a gene. The CDR3: CSVERDRDNTEAFF. The CDR3 DNA follows: TGCAGCGTTGAACGGGACAGGGACAACACTGAAGCTTTCTTT.

There are many counts of this clonotype. The chain carries TRBV10-3 and TRBJ1-5; tentatively, D is TRBD1 (6 bases). The CDR3 spans 13 residues. Trimming cost V 5 bases and J 3 bases, with 8 bases left between them. Germline CDR1 ENHRY, CDR2 SYGVKD. CDR3 amino acids: CAISRTVNQPQHF. The CDR3 coding sequence is TGTGCCATCAGTAGGACAGTCAATCAGCCCCAGCATTTT.

Comments on this clonotype: This CDR3 fails to terminate in the conserved phenylalanine or tryptophan, so it likely reflects a read error. Because the CDR3's place on the DNA is in doubt, the DNA is left out and the CDR3 is given as listed by TCRdb. This sequence joins TRBV20-1 and TRBJ1-6; the DNA was not compared with TRBD1, the D call given in the table. The CDR3 spans 16 amino acids, including both terminal residues. The germline gives CDR1 DFQATT, CDR2 SNEGSKA (reference sequence). The CDR3 reads CSASGSSSSYNSPLQS.

As concerns this clonotype: Germline and junction disagree at one end, which may indicate a read error. CDR3 sequence: CASNYEAQETQYF. The CDR3 nucleotides are TGTGCCAGCAATTACGAGGCCCAAGAGACCCAGTACTTC. V gene TRBV6-5 combines with J gene TRBJ2-5; D gene ambiguous. Germline lookup yields CDR1 MNHEY and CDR2 SVGAGI. This CDR3 comprises 13 residues.

This clonotype occurred many times. V usage is TRBV12-3 or TRBV12-4 and J usage is TRBJ1-2, with TRBD1 matching 7 bases. This CDR3 has 13 residues. Unmatched junction bases numbered 7, after V lost 5 bases and J lost 7 bases. The CDR3 DNA sequence: TGTGCCAGCAGTATTGACAGGGAGGGTGGCTACACCTTC. Its translation: CASSIDREGGYTF.

This clonotype has only a few counts. The chain combines TRBV27 with TRBJ1-2, with 7 bases identical to TRBD1. CDR1 is MNHEY, CDR2 SMNVEV, per germline (reference sequence). Unmatched junction bases numbered 10, after V lost 5 bases and J lost 4 bases. The CDR3 is 15 residues long. The CDR3: CASSPRQGYGYGYTF. As DNA, the CDR3 is TGTGCCAGCAGTCCTCGACAGGGTTACGGCTATGGCTACACCTTC.

Only one count was recorded for this clonotype. One base away lies a much larger clone, so this may be a sequencing read error. This chain uses TRBV20-1 with TRBJ2-7; 7 bases are a match to TRBD2. Germline CDR1 and CDR2: DFQATT and SNEGSKA (reference sequence). This CDR3 is 12 amino acids long. CDR3 nucleotides: TGCAGTGCTTCTAGCGGATTTAACGAGCGGTACTTC. Translated: CSASSGFNERYF.

The chain recombines TRBV20-1 with TRBJ2-7; possible D gene TRBD1, 6 bases. The CDR3 has 13 amino acids. The V and J ends lost 3 bases and 2 bases respectively, with 11 bases between them. Germline lookup yields CDR1 DFQATT and CDR2 SNEGSKA (reference sequence). The CDR3 region has the DNA TGCAGTGCTAGGGGGGCAGGGGCCTACGAGCAGTACTTC. Translated, it gives CSARGAGAYEQYF.

This clonotype was recorded a few times. V gene TRBV7-2 combines with J gene TRBJ2-3; 9 positions match TRBD2. The CDR3 totals 16 residues. Unmatched junction bases numbered 10, after V lost 3 bases and J lost 6 bases. Germline-derived CDR1 and CDR2 are SGHTA and FQGNSA. The DNA for the CDR3 is TGTGCCAGCAGCTTTACCGTAGCGGGAGAGATGGATACGCAGTATTTT. Residues: CASSFTVAGEMDTQYF.

There are a few counts of this clonotype. A much larger clonotype is one base distant, so this may be a read error. The V call is TRBV5-1, the J call TRBJ1-1, with a tentative D call TRBD1 (5 bases). Trimming shortened V by 2 bases and J by 3 bases, and 11 bases separated the two germline ends. This CDR3 contains 14 residues. Germline loops: CDR1 SGHRS, CDR2 YFSETQ. CDR3 nucleotides: TGCGCCAGCAGCTTCTATCAGGGAGACACTGAAGCTTTCTTT. It yields the protein CASSFYQGDTEAFF.

The chain links TRBV2 to TRBJ1-4, with TRBD1 matching over 7 bases. The V gene's germline CDR1 is SNHLY and CDR2 FYNNEI. The CDR3 loop spans 13 amino acids. Trimming took 7 bases from V and 17 from J; bases not matched to a gene: 16. CDR3 coding DNA: TGTGCCAGCACCCTCGACAGGGAGAAAAAATTTTTTTTT. Translation: CASTLDREKKFFF. The entire variable domain, with the rest obtained from reference TRBV2 and TRBJ1-4, is as follows: EPEVTQTPSHQVTQMGQEVILRCVPISNHLYFYWYRQILGQKVEFLVSFYNNEISEKSEIFDDQFSVERPDGSNFTLKIRSTKLEDSAMYFCASTLDREKKFFFGSGTQLSVL.